Below are 22 T cell receptor beta chains sequenced from a single sample in a study of CD8+CD57+ T cells in acquired aplastic anemia (dated 2018 in TCRdb). Expansion of CD8+CD57+ cells had been shown by flow cytometry in the patients chosen for sequencing. For sequencing, an Illumina HiSeq 2000 was employed. Profiling of TCR beta VDJ combinations and CDR3 sequences used genomic DNA as the template. TCRdb reprocessed the public reads (quality trimming at Q25 with fastp, clone calling with MiXCR) and kept in-frame beta chains. Duplicate CDR3 protein sequences are folded into a single record with the most common DNA and genes. This sample has about 240,000 distinct CDR3 sequences in its table, and around half of those were observed once. The ten largest clones capture under 9% of the sample. Sequenced: sorted CD4+, CD8+, or CD8+CD57+ T cells (not recorded which) from PBMCs. All receptors derive from a human donor with aplastic anemia.

This clonotype was counted many times. This chain links TRBV7-9 with TRBJ2-3, with D perhaps matching TRBD2 (5 bases). Germline CDR1 reads SEHNR; CDR2 reads FQNEAQ (reference sequence). With 5 bases removed from V and 0 bases from J, the gap between germline ends came to 18 bases. The CDR3 totals 17 residues. The CDR3 region has the DNA TGTGCCAGCAGCCTACCCGACGGGATATCTAGCACAGATACGCAGTATTTT. Its protein is CASSLPDGISSTDTQYF.

The chain employs TRBV18 and TRBJ2-7; TRBD1 is a possible D gene (6 bases). The CDR3 extends over 13 amino acids. V lost 2 bases to trimming and J lost 2 bases, with 7 bases between them. Germline CDR1 and CDR2: KGHSH and LQKENI. CDR3 sequence: CASSPGTPYEQYF. The DNA of the CDR3 is TGTGCCAGCTCACCAGGGACACCCTACGAGCAGTACTTC.

V usage is TRBV9 and J usage is TRBJ1-1; TRBD1 is a possible D gene (5 bases). V lost 5 bases, J lost 4 bases, and 15 bases lay in between. CDR3 size: 14 residues. Germline V gives CDR1 SGDLS, CDR2 YYNGEE. The CDR3 sequence: CASSPGRGSTEAFF. The DNA of the CDR3 is TGTGCCAGCAGTCCGGGGCGCGGGAGCACTGAAGCTTTCTTT.

The table lists this clonotype with many counts. This chain uses TRBV14 with TRBJ1-2, with D maybe TRBD1 (6 bases). Per the germline V gene, CDR1 is SGHDN and CDR2 is FVKESK. The CDR3 consists of 15 residues. Trimming left V 2 bases short and J 0 bases short, with 10 bases between. In DNA form, the CDR3 reads TGTGCCAGCAGCCAACACAGGGATTCTAACTATGGCTACACCTTC. Residues: CASSQHRDSNYGYTF.

V and J are TRBV27 and TRBJ2-7; unclear D gene. Germline values: CDR1 MNHEY, CDR2 SMNVEV (reference sequence). The CDR3 is made up of 13 amino acids. V was trimmed by 3 bases and J by 3 bases, leaving 9 bases between them. CDR3 coding DNA: TGTGCCAGCAGTTTTCGTGAGAACTACGAGCAGTACTTC. This encodes CASSFRENYEQYF.

This clonotype was observed many times. V is TRBV29-1 and J is TRBJ1-2, with D uncertain. The ends were cut back, 2 bases at V and 10 bases at J, with 5 bases in the middle. Germline-derived CDR1 and CDR2 are SQVTM and ANQGSEA. This CDR3 has 9 amino acids. This chain's CDR3 is CSVERAYTF. CDR3 DNA: TGCAGCGTTGAAAGGGCCTACACCTTC.

The chain uses TRBV10-2 and TRBJ1-5; D call uncertain. The CDR3 is 15 residues long. Germline lookup yields CDR1 WSHSY and CDR2 SAAADI. Deletions cut 10 bases from V and 3 bases from J, with 19 bases between. The DNA of the CDR3 is TGCGCCACAGCAGGAGCAGCAGTTAACAATCAGCCCCAGCATTTT. Translating it yields CATAGAAVNNQPQHF.

Ten or more counts support this clonotype. V and J are TRBV19 and TRBJ2-7; no clear D gene. The CDR3 contains 13 residues. V dropped 5 bases and J dropped 2 bases, with 10 bases sitting between them. Germline V gene sequence: CDR1 LNHDA, CDR2 SQIVND (reference sequence). The CDR3 protein is CASSPSIAYEQYF. The CDR3 DNA reads as TGTGCCAGTAGTCCCTCAATTGCCTACGAGCAGTACTTC.

There are a few counts of this clonotype. The chain joins TRBV20-1 to TRBJ2-1; no clear D gene. Trimming took off 3 bases at V and 0 bases at J, with 9 bases between the two ends. The germline CDR1 and CDR2 sequences are DFQATT and SNEGSKA (reference sequence). CDR3 length: 14 residues. The CDR3: CSARKASSYNEQFF. DNA for the CDR3: TGCAGTGCTAGGAAGGCGAGCTCCTACAATGAGCAGTTCTTC.

This clonotype was seen ten or more times. The chain combines TRBV20-1 with TRBJ1-1; 7 bases line up with TRBD1. This CDR3 has 16 amino acids. CDR1 and CDR2 (germline): DFQATT, SNEGSKA (reference sequence). V was pared by 3 bases and J by 3 bases, with 13 bases of the junction left unmatched. The CDR3 spells CSARDPTQGVYTEAFF. DNA for the CDR3: TGCAGTGCTAGGGACCCTACGCAGGGGGTATACACTGAAGCTTTCTTT.

This clonotype turned up a few times. This chain links TRBV20-1 with TRBJ1-2, with 10 bases identical to TRBD1. The CDR3 has 15 residues. CDR1 is DFQATT and CDR2 is SNEGSKA in the germline V gene (reference sequence). V gave up 1 base and J gave up 8 bases; unmatched junction bases: 10. The CDR3 loop reads CSARVKMTGGDGYTF. In DNA form, the CDR3 reads TGCAGTGCTAGAGTGAAAATGACAGGGGGCGACGGCTACACCTTC.

The chain combines TRBV20-1 with TRBJ2-7, with D tentatively TRBD2 (5 bases). The CDR3 is made up of 13 amino acids. The ends were cut back, 5 bases at V and 2 bases at J, with 13 bases in the middle. CDR1 DFQATT and CDR2 SNEGSKA come from the germline V gene (reference sequence). In DNA form, the CDR3 reads TGCAGTGCTGCCTCCGGACTTACCTACGAGCAGTACTTC. Translating gives CSAASGLTYEQYF.

This clonotype was counted many times. The rearrangement links TRBV9 to TRBJ1-2, with D unclear. The CDR3 sequence is 13 residues long. V dropped 0 bases and J dropped 5 bases, with 8 bases sitting between them. CDR1 SGDLS and CDR2 YYNGEE come from the germline V gene. CDR3 amino acids: CASSVATQYGYTF. The CDR3 DNA reads as TGTGCCAGCAGCGTAGCTACCCAATATGGCTACACCTTC. Supplemented by reference TRBV9 and TRBJ1-2, the full variable domain reads DSGVTQTPKHLITATGQRVTLRCSPRSGDLSVYWYQQSLDQGLQFLIQYYNGEERAKGNILERFSAQQFPDLHSELNLSSLELGDSALYFCASSVATQYGYTFGSGTRLTVV.

The chain is built from TRBV2 and TRBJ2-5; TRBD2 agrees at 12 bases. The V gene's germline CDR1 is SNHLY and CDR2 FYNNEI. There are 15 residues in the CDR3. V trimming: 6 bases; J trimming: 1 base; junction bases outside the gene matches: 3. CDR3 in amino acids: CASRGLAGPQETQYF. In DNA form, the CDR3 reads TGTGCCAGCAGAGGACTAGCGGGGCCCCAAGAGACCCAGTACTTC.

Many counts were recorded for this clonotype. V and J are TRBV6-4 and TRBJ2-3; 10 bases align to TRBD2. Per germline, CDR1 MRHNA and CDR2 SNTAGT. The CDR3 totals 15 residues. V was pared by 2 bases and J by 5 bases, with 4 bases of the junction left unmatched. CDR3 sequence: CASSDERGGLDTQYF. The CDR3 nucleotides are TGTGCCAGCAGTGACGAGCGGGGGGGCTTAGATACGCAGTATTTT.

The V gene is TRBV28, the J gene TRBJ2-7, with TRBD1 matching over 7 bases. This CDR3 is built from 18 residues. Germline CDR1 MDHEN, CDR2 SYDVKM. With V trimmed by 3 bases and J by 3 bases, 17 bases remained unmatched. The CDR3 sequence is CASSLPLTGDRPNYEQYF. CDR3 bases: TGTGCCAGCAGTTTGCCCCTTACAGGGGATCGGCCCAACTACGAGCAGTACTTC.

The chain is built from TRBV6-5 and TRBJ1-4, with D uncertain. V was shortened by 6 bases and J by 8 bases, with 7 bases between the two germline ends. The CDR3 length is 11 residues. Germline lookup yields CDR1 MNHEY and CDR2 SVGAGI. The CDR3 DNA is TGTGCCAGCAGGAACATGGAAAAACTGTTTTTT. This sequence encodes CASRNMEKLFF.

This clonotype has more than one count but fewer than ten. The chain joins TRBV27 to TRBJ2-7, with D perhaps matching TRBD1 or TRBD2 (5 bases each). The length of the CDR3 is 16 residues. Germline CDR1 and CDR2: MNHEY and SMNVEV (reference sequence). With 3 bases removed from V and 9 bases from J, the gap between germline ends came to 24 bases. For the CDR3, the DNA is TGTGCCAGCAGTTTGGTCCTACCGGGACCCAAGACGGGGCAGTACTTC. It translates to CASSLVLPGPKTGQYF.

This clonotype appeared many times. The rearrangement uses TRBV7-2 and TRBJ2-3, with 9 bases identical to TRBD2. CDR1 and CDR2 from the germline V gene are SGHTA and FQGNSA. The CDR3 spans 14 residues. V was clipped by 4 bases and J by 7 bases; unmatched bases: 6. This CDR3 reads CASSSDSGGYTQYF. The CDR3 bases are TGTGCCAGCAGCTCAGATAGCGGGGGATATACGCAGTATTTT.

V usage is TRBV19 and J usage is TRBJ2-1; 11 bases map to TRBD2. J was trimmed by 12 bases and V by 3 bases; bases with no gene match: 10. Germline V lookup: CDR1 LNHDA, CDR2 SQIVND (reference sequence). CDR3 size: 15 residues. The CDR3 sequence is CASSMTSGKLQGQFF. Here the CDR3 DNA reads TGTGCCAGTAGTATGACTAGCGGGAAACTACAGGGGCAGTTCTTC.

J is TRBJ2-2 and V is TRBV9, with D perhaps TRBD1 (6 bases). There are 17 residues in the CDR3. The germline V and J ends were trimmed by 5 bases and 6 bases, with 23 bases remaining between them. Germline V gene data show CDR1 as SGDLS and CDR2 as YYNGEE. CDR3: CASSRDTGLLVPGELFF. The DNA of the CDR3 is TGTGCCAGCAGTAGGGACACTGGACTGTTAGTCCCCGGGGAGCTGTTTTTT.

A note on this clonotype: One base away lies a much larger clone, so this may be a sequencing read error. The chain combines TRBV12-3 or TRBV12-4 with TRBJ2-3, with D possibly TRBD2 on 5 matching bases. This CDR3 region has 14 residues. The CDR3, as DNA: TGTGCCAGCAGTTTAGAGTCTAGCACAGTTACGCAGTATTTT. As protein: CASSLESSTVTQYF.